A few counts support the clone carrying this TCR beta chain. Its target is unknown. Cells were stimulated nonspecifically with anti-CD3/anti-CD28 magnetic beads. CD4+ T cells upregulating both CD40 ligand and CD69 were sorted as responding cells. The record originates from a study of persistence of HIV-infected CD4 T cells. Overall study findings and caveats: Degenerate expanded CDR3beta sequences were enriched among CMV- and Gag-responding cells. TCR analyses could not target the rare provirus-carrying CMV-responding cells.

The libraries were made with immunoSEQ version 4 in survey mode. Genomic DNA was diluted to around 10 ng/uL, up to 1 ug per sample. Method: immunoSEQ multiplex PCR; TCRdb's copy keeps in-frame clones and lacks some. This sample has about 46,000 clones, with about 87% found just once. V was shortened by 9 bases and J by 8 bases, with 13 bases between the two germline ends. The length of the CDR3 is 11 residues. CDR1 is SNHLY and CDR2 is FYNNEI in the germline V gene. This clonotype was sampled from an adult woman with HIV who was CMV-seropositive. The chain recombines TRBV2 with TRBJ1-2; D remains ambiguous. Sequenced material: CD4+ T cells sorted from PBMCs after 18-hour stimulation, taken from a patient who received antiretroviral therapy. The CDR3 sequence is CARNGDRGYTF. CDR3 in DNA: TGTGCCAGAAACGGAGATAGAGGCTACACCTTC.